Sequencing of this T cell receptor (beta chain) was carried out in a study of control samples from healthy donors and cancer patients. Between the trimmed V and J ends, which lost 7 bases and 3 bases, there was a span of 10 bases. The CDR3 runs to 11 residues. Germline CDR1 is SQVTM and CDR2 is ANQGSEA. The protocol was immunoSEQ multiplex PCR, while the TCRdb copy is restricted to in-frame clones and leaves out a portion. The sample has some 410,000 clones; 90% are singletons. The receptor's source is a man between 40 and 49 years old with head and neck cancer. Sequenced: PBMCs. The V gene is TRBV29-1, the J gene TRBJ2-7; a weak D match, TRBD2 (6 bases). CDR3 residues: CSAGDDYEQYF. CDR3 in DNA: TGCAGCGCGGGAGACGACTACGAGCAGTACTTC.